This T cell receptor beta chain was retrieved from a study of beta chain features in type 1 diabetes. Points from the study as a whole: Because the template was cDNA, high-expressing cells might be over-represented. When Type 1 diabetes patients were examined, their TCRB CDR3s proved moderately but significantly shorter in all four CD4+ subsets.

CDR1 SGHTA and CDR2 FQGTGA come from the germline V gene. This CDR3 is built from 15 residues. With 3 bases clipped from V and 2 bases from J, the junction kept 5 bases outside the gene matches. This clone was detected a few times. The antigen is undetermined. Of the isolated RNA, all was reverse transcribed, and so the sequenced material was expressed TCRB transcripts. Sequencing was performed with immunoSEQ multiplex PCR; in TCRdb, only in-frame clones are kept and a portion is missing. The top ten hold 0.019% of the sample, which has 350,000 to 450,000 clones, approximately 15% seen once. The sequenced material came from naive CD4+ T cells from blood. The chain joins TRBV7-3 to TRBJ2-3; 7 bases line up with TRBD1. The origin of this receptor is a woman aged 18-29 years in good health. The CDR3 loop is CASSLRGGPTDTQYF. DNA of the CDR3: TGTGCCAGCAGCTTGCGAGGGGGCCCCACAGATACGCAGTATTTT.